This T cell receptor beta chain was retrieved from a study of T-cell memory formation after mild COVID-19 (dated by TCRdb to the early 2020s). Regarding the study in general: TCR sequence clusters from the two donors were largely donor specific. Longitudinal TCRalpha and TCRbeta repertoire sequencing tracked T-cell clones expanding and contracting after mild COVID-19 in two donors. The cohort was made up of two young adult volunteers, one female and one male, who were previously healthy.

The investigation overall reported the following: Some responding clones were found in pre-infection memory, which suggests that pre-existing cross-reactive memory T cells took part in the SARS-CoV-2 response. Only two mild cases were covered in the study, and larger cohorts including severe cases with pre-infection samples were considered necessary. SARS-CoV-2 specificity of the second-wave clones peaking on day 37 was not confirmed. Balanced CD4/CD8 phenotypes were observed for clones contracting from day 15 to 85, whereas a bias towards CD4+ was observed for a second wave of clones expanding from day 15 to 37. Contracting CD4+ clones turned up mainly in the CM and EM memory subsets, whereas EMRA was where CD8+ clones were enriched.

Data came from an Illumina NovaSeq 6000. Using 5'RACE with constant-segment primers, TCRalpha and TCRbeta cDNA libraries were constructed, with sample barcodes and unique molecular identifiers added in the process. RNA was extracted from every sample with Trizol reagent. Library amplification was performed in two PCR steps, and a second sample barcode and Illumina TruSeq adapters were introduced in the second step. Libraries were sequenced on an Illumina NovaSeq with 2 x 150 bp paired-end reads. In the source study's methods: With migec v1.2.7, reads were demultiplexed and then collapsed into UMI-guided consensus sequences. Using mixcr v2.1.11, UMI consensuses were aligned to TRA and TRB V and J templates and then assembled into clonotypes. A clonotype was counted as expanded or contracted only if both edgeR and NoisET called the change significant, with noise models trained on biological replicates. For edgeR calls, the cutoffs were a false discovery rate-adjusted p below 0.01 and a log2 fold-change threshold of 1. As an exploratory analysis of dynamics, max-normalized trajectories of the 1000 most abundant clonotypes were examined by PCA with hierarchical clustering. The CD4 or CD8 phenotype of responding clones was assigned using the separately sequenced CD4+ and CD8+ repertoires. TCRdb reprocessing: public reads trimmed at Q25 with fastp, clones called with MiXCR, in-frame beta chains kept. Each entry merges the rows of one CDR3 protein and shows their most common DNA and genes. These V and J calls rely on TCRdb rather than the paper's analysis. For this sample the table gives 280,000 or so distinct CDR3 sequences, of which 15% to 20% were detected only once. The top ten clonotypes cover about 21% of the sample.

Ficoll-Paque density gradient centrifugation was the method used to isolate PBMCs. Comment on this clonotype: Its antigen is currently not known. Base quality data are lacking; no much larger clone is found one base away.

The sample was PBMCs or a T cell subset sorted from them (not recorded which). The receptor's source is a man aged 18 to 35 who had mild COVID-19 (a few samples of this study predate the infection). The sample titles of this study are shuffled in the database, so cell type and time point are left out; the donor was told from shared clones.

For the CDR3, the sequence is CASSLVGVADTQYF. Read as DNA, the sequence is TGCGCCAGCAGCTTGGTTGGGGTCGCAGATACGCAGTATTTT. The V gene is TRBV5-1 and the J gene is TRBJ2-3; no D gene call is confident. V drops 0 bases and J drops 4 bases, leaving 9 bases in between. From the germline V gene, CDR1 is SGHRS and CDR2 is YFSETQ. From cysteine to phenylalanine, the CDR3 is 14 amino acids long. This entry keeps only the CDR3 DNA: 42 bases, framed from base 1.